This T cell receptor (beta chain) was obtained from a study of blood T cell repertoires in COVID-19. At the level of the study: Samples of COVID-19 (acute and convalescent) were obtained from the United States, Italy and Spain. PBMCs, B-cell-depleted T cells, or T cells were the source of the cDNA or gDNA that made up the material.

Per the study methods: Estimation of nucleated cell counts relied on the amplification of reference gene primers. The method was immunoSEQ multiplex PCR; TCRdb's version includes in-frame clones alone and lacks a portion of them. That table furnishes V, J and clone size, whereas the DNA furnished D and trimming. The top ten hold about 2.2% of the sample, which has 310,000 or so clones, approximately 83% seen once. The length of the CDR3 is 14 residues. J gave up 4 bases and V 5 bases, and 4 bases lay outside the gene matches. Per germline, CDR1 MNHEY and CDR2 SVGAGI. This clone was counted a few times.

V is TRBV6-5 and J is TRBJ1-3, with TRBD1 matching over 8 bases. This sequence was found in a woman aged 25 to 45 who had recovered from COVID-19. Sequences were obtained from peripheral blood. The CDR3 DNA follows: TGTGCCAGCAGTCCGGGACAGGTGGGAAACACCATATATTTT. Its protein product is CASSPGQVGNTIYF.